This T cell receptor (beta chain) was recorded in a study of control samples from healthy donors and cancer patients. V was shortened by 7 bases and J by 6 bases, with 19 bases between the two germline ends. Germline loops: CDR1 MNHEY, CDR2 SVGAGI. This CDR3 region has 15 residues. Assay: immunoSEQ multiplex PCR; the TCRdb copy retains only in-frame clones and omits some. Here the sample spans 65,000 to 95,000 clones, approximately 87% being singletons. This receptor was identified in a man aged 50-60 years in good health. The chain has TRBV6-5 and TRBJ1-5; perhaps TRBD1 as D (6 bases). The sample was blood. The CDR3: CASTTEGGNGQPQHF. The CDR3 DNA follows: TGTGCCAGCACCACTGAGGGGGGGAATGGTCAGCCCCAGCATTTT.